The rows below give T cell receptor beta chains drawn from one sample of a study of T cell responses to AZD1222 COVID-19 vaccine. This table comes from immunoSEQ multiplex PCR, and its TCRdb copy is limited to in-frame clones, with some not included. Its table lists around 140,000 clones. The sequenced sample consisted of peripheral blood. These receptor sequences come from an adult in good health. CDR3s include the opening cysteine and the closing phenylalanine or tryptophan. D genes are given only for firm matches.

TRBJ2-2 - TRBV3-1/TRBV3-2 CASSRRAVGVNTGELFF TGTGCCAGCAGCCGACGAGCCGTGGGGGTGAACACCGGGGAGCTGTTTTTT
TRBJ2-3 - TRBV30 CAWRTPVGTQYF TGTGCCTGGAGAACTCCGGTAGGTACGCAGTATTTT
TRBJ1-5 TRBD1 TRBV7-6 CASSLGQGVQPQHF TGTGCCAGCAGCTTGGGACAGGGGGTTCAGCCCCAGCATTTT
TRBJ1-1 - TRBV6-5 CASSGTPFTEAFF TGTGCCAGCAGCGGGACACCTTTCACTGAAGCTTTCTTT
TRBJ1-1 TRBD1 TRBV6-5 CASSYGYRGRLTEAFF TGTGCCAGCAGTTACGGGTACAGGGGGCGTCTTACTGAAGCTTTCTTT
TRBJ2-2 TRBD2 TRBV5-1 CASSPFAGDTGELFF TGCGCCAGCAGCCCGTTCGCGGGGGACACCGGGGAGCTGTTTTTT
TRBJ1-4 TRBD1 TRBV19 CASSDRRGHEKLFF TGTGCCAGTAGTGACAGAAGGGGGCATGAAAAACTGTTTTTT
TRBJ1-5 - TRBV20-1 CSASRWGNSNQPQHF TGCAGTGCTAGTCGTTGGGGAAATAGCAATCAGCCCCAGCATTTT
TRBJ2-5 - TRBV10-3 CAISRTEQETQYF TGTGCCATCAGCAGGACGGAACAAGAGACCCAGTACTTC
TRBJ2-2 - TRBV29-1 CSVEEARGGTGELFF TGCAGCGTTGAAGAGGCCCGGGGAGGTACCGGGGAGCTGTTTTTT
TRBJ1-1 TRBD1 TRBV5-6 CASSLPRGIGEAFF TGTGCCAGCAGCTTACCCAGGGGGATTGGTGAAGCTTTCTTT
TRBJ2-2 TRBD2 TRBV7-2 CASSLIPAGGQAGELFF TGTGCCAGCAGCTTAATTCCAGCGGGGGGGCAGGCCGGGGAGCTGTTTTTT
TRBJ1-2 TRBD1 TRBV6-5 CASKKGAGSDGYTF TGTGCCAGCAAGAAGGGGGCGGGTTCGGATGGCTACACCTTC
TRBJ2-7 TRBD1 TRBV29-1 CSVLYLRDSEQYF TGCAGCGTTCTCTACCTCCGGGACAGCGAGCAGTACTTC
TRBJ1-1 - TRBV4-2 CASSQDTGRGINTEAFF TGTGCCAGCAGCCAAGATACGGGGAGGGGAATCAACACTGAAGCTTTCTTT
TRBJ1-1 - TRBV12-3/TRBV12-4 CASSKTLRAFF TGTGCCAGCAGCAAAACCTTGAGAGCTTTCTTT
TRBJ1-2 - TRBV16 CASSQSEMPHYGYTF TGTGCCAGCAGCCAATCGGAAATGCCCCACTATGGCTACACCTTC
TRBJ1-1 TRBD1 TRBV3-1/TRBV3-2 CASSPRGGVNTEAFF TGTGCCAGCAGCCCCAGGGGGGGGGTGAACACTGAAGCTTTCTTT
TRBJ2-3 TRBD2 TRBV6-6 CASSYGTSGGRDTQYF TGTGCCAGCAGTTACGGGACTAGCGGGGGGAGAGATACGCAGTATTTT
TRBJ2-2 TRBD1 TRBV6-5 CASKGQPNTGELFF TGTGCCAGCAAGGGACAGCCGAACACCGGGGAGCTGTTTTTT
TRBJ2-5 TRBD2 TRBV30 CAWSVLDGRGGRETQYF TGTGCCTGGAGTGTACTCGACGGGCGGGGGGGCCGTGAGACCCAGTACTTC
TRBJ2-1 TRBD1 TRBV4-3 CASSHTTGDNEQFF TGCGCCAGCAGCCACACGACAGGGGACAATGAGCAGTTCTTC
TRBJ1-1 TRBD1 TRBV30 CAWSPGTGYEAFF TGTGCCTGGAGCCCCGGGACAGGCTATGAAGCTTTCTTT
TRBJ2-3 - TRBV5-4 CASSFPGPRDGDTQYF TGTGCCAGCAGCTTCCCGGGACCCCGGGACGGAGATACGCAGTATTTT
TRBJ2-7 - TRBV6-1 CASSDRGPYEQYF TGTGCCAGCAGTGACAGGGGCCCCTACGAGCAGTACTTC
TRBJ1-1 - TRBV19 CASSIQGGLGTEAFF TGTGCCAGTAGTATACAGGGAGGGCTAGGCACTGAAGCTTTCTTT
TRBJ2-6 - TRBV5-1 CASSEGAGANVLTF TGCGCCAGCAGCGAGGGAGCTGGGGCCAACGTCCTGACTTTC
TRBJ2-3 - TRBV3-1/TRBV3-2 CASTGGLVTDTQYF TGTGCAAGCACTGGCGGATTGGTCACAGATACGCAGTATTTT
TRBJ1-2 - TRBV9 CASSTRLTWGYTF TGTGCCAGCAGCACCCGGCTCACCTGGGGCTACACCTTC
TRBJ1-1 - TRBV5-6 CASSAGAGNTEAFF TGTGCCAGCAGCGCGGGGGCAGGGAACACTGAAGCTTTCTTT
TRBJ2-2 - TRBV7-9 CASSLSQRELFF TGTGCCAGCAGCTTATCTCAGCGAGAGCTGTTTTTT
TRBJ2-1 - TRBV11-2 CASGYNAGGRQFF TGTGCCAGCGGATATAACGCGGGTGGAAGGCAGTTCTTC
TRBJ1-1 - TRBV5-6 CASSLAGGANTEAFF TGTGCCAGCAGCTTGGCTGGGGGCGCGAACACTGAAGCTTTCTTT
TRBJ1-4 TRBD1 TRBV5-5 CASSARDRHEKLFF TGTGCCAGCAGCGCCCGGGACAGACACGAAAAACTGTTTTTT
TRBJ2-7 TRBD2 TRBV28 CASSPGGTYEQYF TGTGCCAGCAGTCCGGGGGGGACCTACGAGCAGTACTTC
TRBJ2-1 TRBD2 TRBV9 CASSGLRGLFF TGTGCCAGCAGTGGTTTGCGGGGGTTGTTCTTC
TRBJ2-7 - TRBV5-1 CASSPDGNSYEQYF TGCGCCAGCAGCCCGGACGGGAACTCCTACGAGCAGTACTTC
TRBJ1-1 - TRBV3-1/TRBV3-2 CASSQGGAGRRNTEAFF TGTGCCAGCAGCCAAGGTGGGGCAGGTAGGAGGAACACTGAAGCTTTCTTT
TRBJ1-1 - TRBV9 CASSVPLTVNTEAFF TGTGCCAGCAGCGTGCCCTTAACAGTGAACACTGAAGCTTTCTTT
TRBJ2-7 - TRBV5-1 CASSLVSYEQYF TGCGCCAGCAGCTTGGTCTCCTACGAGCAGTACTTC
TRBJ1-4 - TRBV4-3 CASSQDTGATNEKLFF TGCGCCAGCAGCCAAGATACCGGTGCAACTAATGAAAAACTGTTTTTT
TRBJ1-4 TRBD1 TRBV2 CASNWGTGPNEKLFF TGTGCCAGCAATTGGGGGACAGGGCCTAATGAAAAACTGTTTTTT
TRBJ1-1 TRBD1 TRBV28 CASSYGPRRTGVEAFF TGTGCCAGCAGTTACGGTCCTAGACGGACAGGGGTTGAAGCTTTCTTT
TRBJ1-2 - TRBV9 CASSATSAGRNYGYTF TGTGCCAGCAGCGCCACATCGGCAGGGCGGAACTATGGCTACACCTTC
TRBJ1-5 - TRBV6-5 CASELVHNQPQHF TGTGCCAGTGAGCTGGTCCACAATCAGCCCCAGCATTTT
TRBJ2-1 - TRBV19 CASSYNVGAGEQFF TGTGCCAGTAGCTACAACGTCGGGGCCGGTGAGCAGTTCTTC
TRBJ2-3 - TRBV5-1 CASSTYRGGASTDTQYF TGCGCCAGCAGCACGTATCGCGGGGGCGCTAGCACAGATACGCAGTATTTT
TRBJ1-4 - TRBV18 CASSPRGGAATNEKLFF TGTGCCAGCTCACCCCGCGGGGGGGCTGCAACTAATGAAAAACTGTTTTTT
TRBJ1-1 - TRBV5-4 CASSFELNTEAFF TGTGCCAGCAGCTTCGAACTGAACACTGAAGCTTTCTTT
TRBJ2-5 TRBD1 TRBV7-2 CASSRAGTEKETQYF TGTGCCAGCAGCCGCGCCGGGACAGAAAAAGAGACCCAGTACTTC
TRBJ1-2 - TRBV7-9 CASSLLVVAQGYTF TGTGCCAGCAGCCTCCTCGTCGTAGCGCAAGGCTACACCTTC
TRBJ2-1 TRBD2 TRBV10-1 CASSELSGEYNEQFF TGCGCCAGCAGTGAGTTGAGCGGGGAGTACAATGAGCAGTTCTTC